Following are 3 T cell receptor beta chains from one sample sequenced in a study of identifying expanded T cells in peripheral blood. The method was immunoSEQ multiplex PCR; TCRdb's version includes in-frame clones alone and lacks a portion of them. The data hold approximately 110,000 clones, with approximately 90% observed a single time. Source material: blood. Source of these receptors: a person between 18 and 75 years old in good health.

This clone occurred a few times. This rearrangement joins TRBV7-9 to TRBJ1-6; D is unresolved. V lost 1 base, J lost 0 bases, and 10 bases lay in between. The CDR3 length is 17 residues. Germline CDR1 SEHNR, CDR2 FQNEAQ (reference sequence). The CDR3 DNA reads TGTGCCAGCAGCTTAGAGCTGGGTAGCTCCTATAATTCACCCCTCCACTTT. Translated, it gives CASSLELGSSYNSPLHF.

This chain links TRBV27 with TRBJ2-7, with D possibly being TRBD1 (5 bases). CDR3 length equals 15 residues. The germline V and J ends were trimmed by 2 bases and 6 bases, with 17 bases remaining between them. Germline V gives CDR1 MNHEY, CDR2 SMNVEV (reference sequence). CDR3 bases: TGTGCCAGCAGTTTAAGAAGGGGCCGAGTAGGCGAGCAGTACTTC. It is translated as CASSLRRGRVGEQYF.

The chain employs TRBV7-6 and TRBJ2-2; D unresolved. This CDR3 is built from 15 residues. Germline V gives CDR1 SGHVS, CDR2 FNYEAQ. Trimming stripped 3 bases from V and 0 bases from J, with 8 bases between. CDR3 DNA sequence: TGTGCCAGCAGCTTCGGTCGGTCGAACACCGGGGAGCTGTTTTTT. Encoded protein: CASSFGRSNTGELFF.